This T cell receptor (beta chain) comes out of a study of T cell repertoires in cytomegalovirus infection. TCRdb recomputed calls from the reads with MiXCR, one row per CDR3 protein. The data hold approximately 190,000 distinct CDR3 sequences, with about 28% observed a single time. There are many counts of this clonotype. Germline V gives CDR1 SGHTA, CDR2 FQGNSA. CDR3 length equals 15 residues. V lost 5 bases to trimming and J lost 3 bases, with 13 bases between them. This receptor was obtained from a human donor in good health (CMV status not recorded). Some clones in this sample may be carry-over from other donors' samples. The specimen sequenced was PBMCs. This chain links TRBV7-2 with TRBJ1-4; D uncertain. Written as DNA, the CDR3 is TGTGCCAGCAGCCAGACCCGGGTGGCTAATGAAAAACTGTTTTTT. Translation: CASSQTRVANEKLFF.